These 27 T cell receptor beta chains were all obtained from the same sample, sequenced in a study of a mutant IDH1 vaccine in newly diagnosed glioma. Their specific antigens are unknown. Some clones are missing from TCRdb's copy, which holds only in-frame ones; the method was immunoSEQ multiplex PCR. The sample holds about 30,000 clones, approximately 78% seen once. As to time point: week 35, safety follow-up. Each vaccine dose was 300 ug of mutant IDH1 20-mer peptide, with topical imiquimod. The sample in question was PBMCs, obtained from a glioma patient whose treatment included an IDH1 peptide vaccine. Receptors originate from a woman in her thirties or forties with glioma.

This clone was seen a single time. This sequence joins TRBV4-1 and TRBJ2-1, with 10 bases that match TRBD2. There are 19 residues in the CDR3. CDR1 and CDR2 from the germline V gene are MGHRA and YSYEKL. J lost 7 bases, V lost 3 bases, and 18 bases had no gene match. Here the CDR3 reads CASSHLKNWGTSVGNEQFF. As DNA, the CDR3 is TGCGCCAGCAGCCACCTTAAAAATTGGGGGACTAGCGTCGGGAATGAGCAGTTCTTC.

For this clone: In the same sample, other DNA sequences code for this CDR3. The V gene is TRBV4-3, the J gene TRBJ2-3; the D is unclear. Trimming took off 6 bases at V and 2 bases at J, with 9 bases between the two ends. The CDR3 runs to 13 residues. Germline CDR1 LGHNA, CDR2 YSLEER. CDR3 in DNA: TGCGCCAGCAGGGGTCAATCCACAGATACGCAGTATTTT. The encoded protein is CASRGQSTDTQYF.

The table lists this clone with a few counts. The chain couples TRBV6-1 to TRBJ1-5; possible D gene TRBD1, 5 bases. The germline CDR1 and CDR2 sequences are MNHNS and SASEGT. This CDR3 spans 16 amino acids. The germline V and J ends were trimmed by 4 bases and 2 bases, with 15 bases remaining between them. CDR3 in amino acids: CASSAVGSGGNQPQHF. For the CDR3, the DNA is TGTGCCAGCAGTGCCGTTGGGTCGGGGGGCAATCAGCCCCAGCATTTT.

This clone was seen more than once but under ten times. The gene calls are TRBV7-9 and TRBJ1-6; 9 nucleotides align to TRBD1. Germline values: CDR1 SEHNR, CDR2 FQNEAQ (reference sequence). Germline trimming cut 6 bases from V and 9 bases from J; bases unmatched to any gene: 9. The CDR3 extends over 15 amino acids. This CDR3 is CASSFGQGPTSPLHF. In DNA form, the CDR3 reads TGTGCCAGCAGTTTCGGACAGGGGCCTACTTCACCCCTCCACTTT.

This clone is deemed medium-sized. The rearrangement uses TRBV4-1 and TRBJ2-6; unclear D gene. The V end lost 1 base, the J end lost 4 bases, and 8 bases lay between the germline ends. CDR1 is MGHRA and CDR2 is YSYEKL in the germline V gene. This CDR3 region has 15 residues. The CDR3 reads CASSQVTSGANVLTF. The CDR3 DNA is TGCGCCAGCAGCCAAGTAACCTCCGGGGCCAACGTCCTGACTTTC.

This clone has only one observation. The chain joins TRBV2 to TRBJ1-2; a possible D gene is TRBD1 (5 bases). Germline V gene sequence: CDR1 SNHLY, CDR2 FYNNEI. Trimming removed 6 bases from V and 0 bases from J, with 14 bases in between. The CDR3 is made up of 15 amino acids. CDR3 sequence (DNA): TGTGCCAGCAGCTCAGCCGGGACTTCTAACTATGGCTACACCTTC. Encoded protein: CASSSAGTSNYGYTF.

The chain employs TRBV6-6 and TRBJ2-7, with a possible D match to TRBD1 (6 bases). Trimming stripped 4 bases from V and 2 bases from J, with 15 bases between. This CDR3 is built from 15 residues. Germline V gene data show CDR1 as MNHNY and CDR2 as SVGAGI (reference sequence). The chain's CDR3 is CASSSRDTVPYEQYF. In nucleotides, the CDR3 is TGTGCCAGCAGTTCCCGGGACACGGTACCCTACGAGCAGTACTTC.

This chain connects TRBV5-1 to TRBJ1-2, with unresolved D. The V and J ends lost 4 bases and 4 bases respectively, with 17 bases between them. Germline assignment: CDR1 SGHRS and CDR2 YFSETQ. CDR3 length: 15 residues. The CDR3 reads CASSAGSQRGYGYTF. The CDR3 DNA is TGCGCCAGCAGCGCCGGGTCCCAACGAGGCTATGGCTACACCTTC.

This chain links TRBV27 with TRBJ1-1; no definite D call. This CDR3 is built from 14 residues. CDR1 is MNHEY and CDR2 is SMNVEV in the germline V gene (reference sequence). Trimming left V 0 bases short and J 1 base short, with 6 bases between. CDR3 sequence: CASSLSRRNTEAFF. CDR3 coding DNA: TGTGCCAGCAGTTTATCCAGGAGGAACACTGAAGCTTTCTTT.

The chain is built from TRBV6-5 and TRBJ1-6; D unclear. The V gene lost 0 bases and the J gene lost 12 bases, with 6 bases spanning the gap. Germline CDR1 reads MNHEY; CDR2 reads SVGAGI. The CDR3 has 12 residues. The CDR3 is CASSYSPGPLHF. The CDR3 DNA reads TGTGCCAGCAGTTACTCGCCAGGACCCCTCCACTTT.

The gene calls are TRBV4-1 and TRBJ1-4; D is possibly TRBD1 (5 bases). This CDR3 comprises 16 residues. The germline gives CDR1 MGHRA, CDR2 YSYEKL. Trimming pared 6 bases from V and 0 bases from J, leaving 14 bases between. The CDR3 nucleotides are TGCGCCAGCAGGGGGGACGGCTTCACAACTAATGAAAAACTGTTTTTT. Translated: CASRGDGFTTNEKLFF.

The rearrangement joins TRBV5-6 to TRBJ2-5, with TRBD2 identical over 8 bases. The CDR3 runs 16 residues. The germline CDR1 and CDR2 sequences are SGHDT and YYEEEE. V gave up 0 bases and J gave up 5 bases; unmatched junction bases: 9. CDR3 residues: CASSLGVGGGSETQYF. The CDR3 DNA reads TGTGCCAGCAGCTTGGGAGTCGGGGGGGGGTCTGAGACCCAGTACTTC.

This chain joins TRBV18 and TRBJ1-2; D not certain. CDR1 KGHSH and CDR2 LQKENI come from the germline V gene. This CDR3 has 12 amino acids. Trimming shortened V by 4 bases and J by 4 bases, and 7 bases separated the two germline ends. The CDR3 here is CASSQTGYGYTF. The DNA for the CDR3 is TGTGCCAGCTCACAAACGGGCTATGGCTACACCTTC.

The chain employs TRBV27 and TRBJ2-7; 9 bases are a match to TRBD1. This CDR3 is 14 amino acids long. V was clipped by 6 bases and J by 2 bases; unmatched bases: 5. Germline lookup yields CDR1 MNHEY and CDR2 SMNVEV (reference sequence). The CDR3 DNA sequence: TGTGCCAGCAGCTTCAGACAGGGGGCCTACGAGCAGTACTTC. Protein product: CASSFRQGAYEQYF.

The V call is TRBV7-3, the J call TRBJ2-3; 8 bases agree with TRBD2. From germline, CDR1 is SGHTA and CDR2 FQGTGA. V lost 2 bases to trimming and J lost 2 bases; unmatched junction nucleotides: 3. The CDR3 sequence is 15 residues long. The CDR3 nucleotides read TGTGCCAGCAGCTTAGCGGGGGGCCCCACAGATACGCAGTATTTT. It is translated as CASSLAGGPTDTQYF.

The V and J genes are TRBV30 and TRBJ2-1, with D uncertain. V lost 0 bases and J lost 0, with 3 bases in between. Germline V CDR1 and CDR2: GTSNPN, SVGIG (reference sequence). The CDR3 has 13 amino acids. In nucleotides, the CDR3 is TGTGCCTGGAGTGTTACCTCCTACAATGAGCAGTTCTTC. Its protein is CAWSVTSYNEQFF.

The genes are TRBV10-3 and TRBJ2-3; D is uncertain. The CDR3 is 13 residues long. V lost 11 bases and J lost 3, with 15 bases in between. Germline-derived CDR1 and CDR2 are ENHRY and SYGVKD. CDR3 sequence reads: CAVGPSGTDTQYF. CDR3 DNA: TGTGCCGTTGGACCCTCCGGTACAGATACGCAGTATTTT.

This clone came up a few times. The rearrangement uses TRBV7-3 and TRBJ1-5; D is unclear. The CDR3 sequence is 13 residues long. Looked up from germline, CDR1 is SGHTA and CDR2 is FQGTGA. Trimming shortened V by 5 bases and J by 9 bases, and 14 bases separated the two germline ends. The DNA of the CDR3 is TGTGCCAGCAGCCAATCCCCGGTTACGCCCCAGCATTTT. Translation: CASSQSPVTPQHF.

This chain uses TRBV29-1 with TRBJ1-1; D is unclear. V lost 2 bases, J lost 2 bases, and 3 bases lay in between. The CDR3 is made up of 11 amino acids. Germline V gives CDR1 SQVTM, CDR2 ANQGSEA. CDR3 in DNA: TGCAGCGTTGAAAGAAACACTGAAGCTTTCTTT. Its translation is CSVERNTEAFF.

Only one count was recorded for this clone. V is TRBV7-6 and J is TRBJ2-3; 7 bases match TRBD2. The CDR3 covers 13 residues. Trimming cost V 11 bases and J 2 bases; bases outside gene matches: 7. Germline V gives CDR1 SGHVS, CDR2 FNYEAQ. In DNA form, the CDR3 reads TGTGCCGCTGGGGAGGGGAACACAGATACGCAGTATTTT. Amino acid sequence: CAAGEGNTDTQYF.

The rearrangement joins TRBV6-1 to TRBJ2-7; tentatively, D is TRBD1 or TRBD2 (6 bases each). This CDR3 is 16 amino acids long. The V gene lost 1 base and the J gene lost 0 bases, with 13 bases spanning the gap. Germline values: CDR1 MNHNS, CDR2 SASEGT. In nucleotides, the CDR3 is TGTGCCAGCAGTGAAGGAGGGGGGCGCAGCTCCTACGAGCAGTACTTC. It translates to CASSEGGGRSSYEQYF.

The chain uses TRBV5-5 and TRBJ1-5, with D possibly being TRBD1 (5 bases). V dropped 0 bases and J dropped 7 bases, with 17 bases sitting between them. Germline assignment: CDR1 SGHKS and CDR2 YYEKEE (reference sequence). The CDR3 is 16 residues long. The CDR3 sequence is CASSLAGTAVGQPQHF. DNA of the CDR3: TGTGCCAGCAGCTTGGCCGGGACGGCCGTTGGACAGCCCCAGCATTTT.

V and J are TRBV6-5 and TRBJ1-1; D is unclear. The CDR3 loop spans 15 amino acids. Trimming left V 7 bases short and J 0 bases short, with 15 bases between. Germline CDR1 and CDR2: MNHEY and SVGAGI. The CDR3 nucleotides read TGTGCCAGCAATTGGCAGGAGACCTTGAACACTGAAGCTTTCTTT. Amino acids: CASNWQETLNTEAFF.

This clone was seen more than once but under ten times. This CDR3 is CASSSSTENYGYTF. The CDR3 bases are TGTGCCAGCAGCTCCTCGACGGAAAACTATGGCTACACCTTC. The V gene is TRBV5-4, the J gene TRBJ1-2; no reliable D call. Germline V gene sequence: CDR1 SGHNT, CDR2 YYREEE (reference sequence). V was trimmed by 3 bases and J by 2 bases, leaving 11 bases between them. The CDR3 has 14 residues.

This chain joins TRBV19 and TRBJ2-1, with 15 bases aligning to TRBD2. J gave up 7 bases and V 5 bases, and 3 bases lay outside the gene matches. This CDR3 region has 15 residues. Germline loops: CDR1 LNHDA, CDR2 SQIVND (reference sequence). Written as DNA, the CDR3 is TGTGCCAGTAGTCCGGGACTAGCGGGGGGAAATGAGCAGTTCTTC. Encoded protein: CASSPGLAGGNEQFF.

The genes are TRBV23-1 and TRBJ1-1, with TRBD1 matching 11 bases. TRBV23-1 is sorted into the ORF group, with uncertain function. V trimming: 3 bases; J trimming: 4 bases; junction bases outside the gene matches: 4. This CDR3 region has 15 residues. The DNA for the CDR3 is TGCGCCAGCAGTCAGGGGACAGGGGGTCGCACTGAAGCTTTCTTT. Protein product: CASSQGTGGRTEAFF.

This chain uses TRBV5-1 with TRBJ2-1; 7 bases line up with TRBD2. Germline V gene sequence: CDR1 SGHRS, CDR2 YFSETQ. This CDR3 region has 14 residues. J lost 9 bases, V lost 4 bases, and 10 bases had no gene match. The CDR3: CASSPTWTRGEQFF. The CDR3 DNA reads TGCGCCAGCAGCCCTACTTGGACTAGAGGTGAGCAGTTCTTC.